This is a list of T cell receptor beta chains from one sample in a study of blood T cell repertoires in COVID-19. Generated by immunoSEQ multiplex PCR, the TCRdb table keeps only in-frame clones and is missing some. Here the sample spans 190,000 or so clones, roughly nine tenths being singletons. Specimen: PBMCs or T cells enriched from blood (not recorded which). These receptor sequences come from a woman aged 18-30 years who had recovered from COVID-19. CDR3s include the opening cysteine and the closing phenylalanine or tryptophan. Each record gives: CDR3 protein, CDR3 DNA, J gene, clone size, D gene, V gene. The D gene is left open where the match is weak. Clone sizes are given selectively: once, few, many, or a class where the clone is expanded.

CATGGGPGDTQYF | TGTGCCACCGGGGGGGGCCCAGGAGATACGCAGTATTTT | TRBJ2-3 | . | . | TRBV24-1
CAGASRIWNTEAFF | TGTGCCGGTGCCTCCAGGATATGGAACACTGAAGCTTTCTTT | TRBJ1-1 | . | . | TRBV30
CASADRNTEAFF | TGCGCCAGCGCGGACAGGAACACTGAAGCTTTCTTT | TRBJ1-1 | once | . | TRBV10-1
CASSVLKTEAFF | TGTGCCAGCAGCGTTCTAAAGACTGAAGCTTTCTTT | TRBJ1-1 | . | . | TRBV28
CASSLDPGQSNYGYTF | TGTGCCAGCAGCTTGGACCCGGGACAGAGCAACTATGGCTACACCTTC | TRBJ1-2 | . | TRBD1 | TRBV7-6
CASSIPRGTGNNSPLHF | TGTGCCAGTAGTATCCCCCGAGGGACAGGCAATAATTCACCCCTCCACTTT | TRBJ1-6 | . | TRBD1 | TRBV19
CASSSRGTGDSGNTIYF | TGTGCCAGCAGCTCCCGCGGGACAGGGGACTCTGGAAACACCATATATTTT | TRBJ1-3 | large | TRBD1 | TRBV9
CASSVNSPKNTGELFF | TGTGCCAGCAGTGTGAACTCACCTAAGAACACCGGGGAGCTGTTTTTT | TRBJ2-2 | . | . | TRBV2
CAWSGGAAYEQYF | TGTGCCTGGAGCGGGGGGGCAGCCTACGAGCAGTACTTC | TRBJ2-7 | . | TRBD2 | TRBV30
CASSPLGGLKEFEAFF | TGTGCCAGCAGCCCGCTAGGTGGCCTGAAGGAATTTGAAGCTTTCTTT | TRBJ1-1 | . | . | TRBV21-1
CASSLLQGNAGELFF | TGTGCCAGCAGCTTATTACAGGGGAACGCCGGGGAGCTGTTTTTT | TRBJ2-2 | . | TRBD1 | TRBV7-9
CASKSLVGVTYEQYF | TGTGCCAGCAAGTCTTTGGTGGGAGTGACGTACGAGCAGTACTTC | TRBJ2-7 | . | . | TRBV6-5
CASSPAGYPKLFF | TGTGCCAGCAGCCCAGCAGGGTACCCAAAACTGTTTTTT | TRBJ1-4 | . | . | TRBV7-9
CASSVDQGANYGYTF | TGTGCCAGCAGCGTAGACCAGGGCGCTAACTATGGCTACACCTTC | TRBJ1-2 | . | . | TRBV9
CASSRDRAVADTQYF | TGTGCCAGTAGTCGGGACAGGGCAGTGGCAGATACGCAGTATTTT | TRBJ2-3 | . | TRBD1 | TRBV19